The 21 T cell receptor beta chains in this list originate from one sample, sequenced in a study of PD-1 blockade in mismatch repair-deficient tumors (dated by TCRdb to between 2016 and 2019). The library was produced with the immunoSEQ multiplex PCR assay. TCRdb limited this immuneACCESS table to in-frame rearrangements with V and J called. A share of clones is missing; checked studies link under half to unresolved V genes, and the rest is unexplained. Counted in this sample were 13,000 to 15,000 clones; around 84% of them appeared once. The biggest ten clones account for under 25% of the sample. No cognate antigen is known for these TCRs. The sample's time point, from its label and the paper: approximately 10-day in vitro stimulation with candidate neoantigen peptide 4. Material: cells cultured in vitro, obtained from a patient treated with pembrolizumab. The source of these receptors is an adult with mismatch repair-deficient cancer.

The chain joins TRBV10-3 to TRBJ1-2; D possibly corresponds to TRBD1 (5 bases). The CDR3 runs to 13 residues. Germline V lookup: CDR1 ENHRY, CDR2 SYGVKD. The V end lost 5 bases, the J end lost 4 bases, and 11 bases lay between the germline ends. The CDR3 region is CAISLQTAYGYTF. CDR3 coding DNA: TGTGCCATCAGTTTACAGACAGCCTATGGCTACACCTTC.

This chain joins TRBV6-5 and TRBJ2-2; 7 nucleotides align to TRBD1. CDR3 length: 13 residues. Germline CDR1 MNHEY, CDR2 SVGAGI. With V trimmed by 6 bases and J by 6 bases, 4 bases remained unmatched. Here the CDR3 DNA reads TGTGCCAGCAGCCCCACAGGGGCCGGGGAGCTGTTTTTT. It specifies CASSPTGAGELFF.

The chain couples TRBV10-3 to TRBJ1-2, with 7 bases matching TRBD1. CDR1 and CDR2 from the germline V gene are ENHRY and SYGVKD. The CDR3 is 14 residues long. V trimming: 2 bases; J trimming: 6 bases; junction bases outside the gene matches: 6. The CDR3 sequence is CAISEKGAIDGYTF. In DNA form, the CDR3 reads TGTGCCATCAGTGAGAAGGGGGCGATCGATGGCTACACCTTC.

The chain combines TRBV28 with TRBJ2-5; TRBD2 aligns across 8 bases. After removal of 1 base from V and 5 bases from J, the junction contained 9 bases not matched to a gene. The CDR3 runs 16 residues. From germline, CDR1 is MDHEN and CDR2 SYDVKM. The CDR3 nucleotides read TGTGCCAGCAGTTTATCTAAGCGGGAGCCCCTGGAGACCCAGTACTTC. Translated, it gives CASSLSKREPLETQYF.

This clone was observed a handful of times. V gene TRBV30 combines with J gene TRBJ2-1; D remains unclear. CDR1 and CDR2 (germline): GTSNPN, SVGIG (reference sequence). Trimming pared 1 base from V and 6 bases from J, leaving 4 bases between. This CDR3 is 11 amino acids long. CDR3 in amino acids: CAWSEGNEQFF. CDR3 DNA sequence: TGTGCCTGGAGTGAGGGCAATGAGCAGTTCTTC.

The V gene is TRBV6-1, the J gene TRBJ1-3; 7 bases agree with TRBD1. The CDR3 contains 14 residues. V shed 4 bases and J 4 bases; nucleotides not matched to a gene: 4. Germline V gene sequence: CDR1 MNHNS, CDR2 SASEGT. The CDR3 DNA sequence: TGTGCCAGCAGTGGCCGGGACAGCGGAAACACCATATATTTT. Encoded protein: CASSGRDSGNTIYF.

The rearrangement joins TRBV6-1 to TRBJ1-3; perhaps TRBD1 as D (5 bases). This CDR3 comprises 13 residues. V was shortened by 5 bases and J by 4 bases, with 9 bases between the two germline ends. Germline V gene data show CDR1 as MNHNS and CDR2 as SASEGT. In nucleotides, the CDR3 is TGTGCCAGCAGTCAACGACAGGGAAACACCATATATTTT. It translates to CASSQRQGNTIYF.

DNA of the CDR3: TGTGCCAGCAGTTTATCAGGGGGTCTTAATTCACCCCTCCACTTT. Its translation is CASSLSGGLNSPLHF. V gene TRBV27 combines with J gene TRBJ1-6; D is possibly TRBD1 (6 bases). Trimming stripped 0 bases from V and 6 bases from J, with 9 bases between. Germline V gene data show CDR1 as MNHEY and CDR2 as SMNVEV (reference sequence). The CDR3 has 15 residues.

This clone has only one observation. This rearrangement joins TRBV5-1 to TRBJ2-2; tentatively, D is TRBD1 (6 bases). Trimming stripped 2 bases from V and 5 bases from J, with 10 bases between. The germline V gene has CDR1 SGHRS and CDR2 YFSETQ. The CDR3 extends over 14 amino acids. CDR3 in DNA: TGCGCCAGCAGCTTTGCAGGGGAAACCGGGGAGCTGTTTTTT. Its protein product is CASSFAGETGELFF.

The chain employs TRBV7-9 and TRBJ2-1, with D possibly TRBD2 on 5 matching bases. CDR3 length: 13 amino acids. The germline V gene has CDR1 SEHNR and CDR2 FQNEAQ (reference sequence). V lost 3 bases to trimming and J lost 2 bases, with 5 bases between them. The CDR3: CASSLGAYNEQFF. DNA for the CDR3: TGTGCCAGCAGCTTGGGAGCCTACAATGAGCAGTTCTTC.

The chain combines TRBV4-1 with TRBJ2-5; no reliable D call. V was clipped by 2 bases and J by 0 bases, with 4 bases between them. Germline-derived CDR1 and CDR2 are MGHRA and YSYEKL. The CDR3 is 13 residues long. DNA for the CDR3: TGCGCCAGCAGCCAACCCTACCAAGAGACCCAGTACTTC. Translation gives CASSQPYQETQYF.

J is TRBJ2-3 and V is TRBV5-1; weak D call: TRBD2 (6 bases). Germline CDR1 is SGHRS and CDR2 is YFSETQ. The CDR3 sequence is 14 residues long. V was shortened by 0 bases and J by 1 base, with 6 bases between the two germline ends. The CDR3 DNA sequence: TGCGCCAGCAGCTTGGGGGAGGGCACAGATACGCAGTATTTT. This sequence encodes CASSLGEGTDTQYF. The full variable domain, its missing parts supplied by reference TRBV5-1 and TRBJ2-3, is KAGVTQTPRYLIKTRGQQVTLSCSPISGHRSVSWYQQTPGQGLQFLFEYFSETQRNKGNFPGRFSGRQFSNSRSEMNVSTLELGDSALYLCASSLGEGTDTQYFGPGTRLTVL.

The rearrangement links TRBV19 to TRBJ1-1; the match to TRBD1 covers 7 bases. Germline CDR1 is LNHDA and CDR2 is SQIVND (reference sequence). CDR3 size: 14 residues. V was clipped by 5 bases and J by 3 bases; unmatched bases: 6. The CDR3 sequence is CASSLRGRDTEAFF. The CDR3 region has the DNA TGTGCCAGTAGTCTCAGGGGGAGGGACACTGAAGCTTTCTTT. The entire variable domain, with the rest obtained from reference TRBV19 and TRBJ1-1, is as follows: DGGITQSPKYLFRKEGQNVTLSCEQNLNHDAMYWYRQDPGQGLRLIYYSQIVNDFQKGDIAEGYSVSREKKESFPLTVTSAQKNPTAFYLCASSLRGRDTEAFFGQGTRLTVV.

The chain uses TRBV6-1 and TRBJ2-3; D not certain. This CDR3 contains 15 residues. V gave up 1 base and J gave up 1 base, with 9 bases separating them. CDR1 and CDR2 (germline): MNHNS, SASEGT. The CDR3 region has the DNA TGTGCCAGCAGTGAAGTCCAGACTCGCACAGATACGCAGTATTTT. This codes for CASSEVQTRTDTQYF.

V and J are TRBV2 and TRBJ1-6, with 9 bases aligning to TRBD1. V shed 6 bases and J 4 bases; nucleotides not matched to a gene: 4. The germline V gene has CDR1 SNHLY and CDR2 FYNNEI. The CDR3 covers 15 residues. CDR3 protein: CASRAGTGYNSPLHF. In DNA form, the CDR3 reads TGTGCCAGCAGAGCCGGGACAGGGTATAATTCACCCCTCCACTTT.

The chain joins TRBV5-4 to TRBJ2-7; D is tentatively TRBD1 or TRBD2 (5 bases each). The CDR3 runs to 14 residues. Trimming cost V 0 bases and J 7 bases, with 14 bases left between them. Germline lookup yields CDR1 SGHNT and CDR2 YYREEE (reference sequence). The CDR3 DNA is TGTGCCAGCAGCTTGGGAGAGTCCTGGGGGGAGCAGTACTTC. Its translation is CASSLGESWGEQYF. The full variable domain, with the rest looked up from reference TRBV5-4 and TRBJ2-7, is ETGVTQSPTHLIKTRGQQVTLRCSSQSGHNTVSWYQQALGQGPQFIFQYYREEENGRGNFPPRFSGLQFPNYSSELNVNALELDDSALYLCASSLGESWGEQYFGPGTRLTVT.

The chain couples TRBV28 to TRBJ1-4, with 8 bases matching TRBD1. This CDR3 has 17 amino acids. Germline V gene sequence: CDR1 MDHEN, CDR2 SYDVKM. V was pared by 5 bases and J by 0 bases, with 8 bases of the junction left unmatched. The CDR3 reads CASSPWTGRATNEKLFF. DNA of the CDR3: TGTGCCAGCAGTCCCTGGACAGGGCGTGCAACTAATGAAAAACTGTTTTTT.

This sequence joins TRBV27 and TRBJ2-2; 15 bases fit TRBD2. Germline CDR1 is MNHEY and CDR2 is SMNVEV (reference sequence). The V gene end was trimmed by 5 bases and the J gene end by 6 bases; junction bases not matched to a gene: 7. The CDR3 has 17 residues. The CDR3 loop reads CASSHQGLAGGAGELFF. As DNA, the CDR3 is TGTGCCAGCAGTCACCAAGGACTAGCGGGAGGGGCCGGGGAGCTGTTTTTT.

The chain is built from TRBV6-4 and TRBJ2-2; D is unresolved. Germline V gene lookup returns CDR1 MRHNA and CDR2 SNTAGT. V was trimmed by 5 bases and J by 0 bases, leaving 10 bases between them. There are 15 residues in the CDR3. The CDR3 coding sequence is TGTGCCAGCAGTCCCGTGTTTCCGAACACCGGGGAGCTGTTTTTT. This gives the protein CASSPVFPNTGELFF.

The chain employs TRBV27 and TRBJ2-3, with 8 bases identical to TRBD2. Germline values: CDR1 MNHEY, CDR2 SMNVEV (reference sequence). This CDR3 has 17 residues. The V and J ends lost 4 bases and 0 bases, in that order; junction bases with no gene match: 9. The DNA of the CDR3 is TGTGCCAGCAGTTCCCCTCTAGCGGGCGATAGCACAGATACGCAGTATTTT. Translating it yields CASSSPLAGDSTDTQYF.

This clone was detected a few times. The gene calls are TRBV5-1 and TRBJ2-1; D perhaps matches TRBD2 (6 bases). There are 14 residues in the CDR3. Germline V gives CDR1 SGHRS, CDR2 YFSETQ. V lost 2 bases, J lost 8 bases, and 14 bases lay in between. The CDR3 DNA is TGCGCCAGCAGCTTAGGAGGGAAAGGAGATGAGCAGTTCTTC. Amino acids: CASSLGGKGDEQFF.